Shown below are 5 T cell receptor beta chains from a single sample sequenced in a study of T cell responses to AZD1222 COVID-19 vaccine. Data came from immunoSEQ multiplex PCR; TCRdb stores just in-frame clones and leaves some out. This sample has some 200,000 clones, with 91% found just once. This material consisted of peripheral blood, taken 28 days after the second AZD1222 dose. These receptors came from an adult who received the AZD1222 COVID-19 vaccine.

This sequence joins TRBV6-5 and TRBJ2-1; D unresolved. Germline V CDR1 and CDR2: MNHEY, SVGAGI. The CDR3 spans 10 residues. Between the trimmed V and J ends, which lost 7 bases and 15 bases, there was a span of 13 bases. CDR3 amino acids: CASNQIDRFF. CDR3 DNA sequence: TGTGCCAGCAACCAGATCGACCGGTTCTTC.

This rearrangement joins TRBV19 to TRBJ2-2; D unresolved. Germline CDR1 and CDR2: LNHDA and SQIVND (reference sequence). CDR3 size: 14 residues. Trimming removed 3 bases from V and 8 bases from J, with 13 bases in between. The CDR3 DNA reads TGTGCCAGTAGTATCTCCAGGTTGGTGGGGGAGCTGTTTTTT. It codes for CASSISRLVGELFF.

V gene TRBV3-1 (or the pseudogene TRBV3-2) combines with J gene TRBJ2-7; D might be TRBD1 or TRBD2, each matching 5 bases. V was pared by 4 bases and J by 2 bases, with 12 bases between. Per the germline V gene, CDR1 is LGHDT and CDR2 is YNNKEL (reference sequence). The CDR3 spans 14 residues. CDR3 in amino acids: CASSRGSWTYEQYF. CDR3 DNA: TGTGCCAGCAGCCGGGGGAGTTGGACCTACGAGCAGTACTTC.

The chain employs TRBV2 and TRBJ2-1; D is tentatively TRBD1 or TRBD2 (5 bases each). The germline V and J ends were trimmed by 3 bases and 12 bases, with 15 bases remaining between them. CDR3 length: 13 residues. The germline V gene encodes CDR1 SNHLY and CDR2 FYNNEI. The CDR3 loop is CASSESTGRRQFF. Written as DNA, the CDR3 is TGTGCCAGCAGTGAGTCGACGGGGCGGAGGCAGTTCTTC.

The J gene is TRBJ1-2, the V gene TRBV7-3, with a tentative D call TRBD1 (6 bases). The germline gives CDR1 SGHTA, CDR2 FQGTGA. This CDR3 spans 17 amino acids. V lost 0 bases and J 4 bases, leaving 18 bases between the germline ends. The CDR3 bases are TGTGCCAGCAGCTTAACCGGAGAGGGGGGAGTAGGCTATGGCTACACCTTC. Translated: CASSLTGEGGVGYGYTF.